The clone carrying this T cell receptor (beta chain) was seen many times. The V gene lost 1 base and the J gene lost 1 base, with 10 bases spanning the gap. Germline V CDR1 and CDR2: SGHTA, FQGNSA. The CDR3 totals 16 residues. This sample was included in a study of early T cells in non-severe SARS-CoV-2 infection. TCRdb passed the 5' RACE reads through MiXCR, listing each CDR3 protein once. The sample lists 25,000 to 30,000 distinct CDR3 sequences; around 4% were seen once. The chain uses TRBV7-2 and TRBJ2-2; D unresolved. The specimen was whole blood. This TCR derives from an adult who was a healthcare worker with PCR-confirmed SARS-CoV-2 infection or an uninfected control (not recorded which). DNA of the CDR3: TGTGCCAGCAGCTTAGATTCGGGCAGGAACACCGGGGAGCTGTTTTTT. Protein product: CASSLDSGRNTGELFF.